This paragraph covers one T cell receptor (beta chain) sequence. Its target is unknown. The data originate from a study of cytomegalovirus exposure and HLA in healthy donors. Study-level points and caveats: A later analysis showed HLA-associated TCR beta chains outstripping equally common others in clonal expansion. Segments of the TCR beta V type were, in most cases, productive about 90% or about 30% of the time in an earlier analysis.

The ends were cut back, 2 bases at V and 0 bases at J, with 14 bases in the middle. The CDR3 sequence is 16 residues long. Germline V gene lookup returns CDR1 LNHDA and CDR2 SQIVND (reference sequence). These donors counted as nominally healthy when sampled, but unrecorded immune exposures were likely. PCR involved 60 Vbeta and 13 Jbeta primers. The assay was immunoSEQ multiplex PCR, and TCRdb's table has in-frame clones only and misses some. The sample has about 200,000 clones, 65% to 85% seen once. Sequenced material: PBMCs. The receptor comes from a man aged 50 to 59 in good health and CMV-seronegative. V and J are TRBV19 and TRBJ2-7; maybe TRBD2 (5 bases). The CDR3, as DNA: TGTGCCAGTAGTATAAGCGGAGCCTTTGTCTCCTACGAGCAGTACTTC. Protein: CASSISGAFVSYEQYF.